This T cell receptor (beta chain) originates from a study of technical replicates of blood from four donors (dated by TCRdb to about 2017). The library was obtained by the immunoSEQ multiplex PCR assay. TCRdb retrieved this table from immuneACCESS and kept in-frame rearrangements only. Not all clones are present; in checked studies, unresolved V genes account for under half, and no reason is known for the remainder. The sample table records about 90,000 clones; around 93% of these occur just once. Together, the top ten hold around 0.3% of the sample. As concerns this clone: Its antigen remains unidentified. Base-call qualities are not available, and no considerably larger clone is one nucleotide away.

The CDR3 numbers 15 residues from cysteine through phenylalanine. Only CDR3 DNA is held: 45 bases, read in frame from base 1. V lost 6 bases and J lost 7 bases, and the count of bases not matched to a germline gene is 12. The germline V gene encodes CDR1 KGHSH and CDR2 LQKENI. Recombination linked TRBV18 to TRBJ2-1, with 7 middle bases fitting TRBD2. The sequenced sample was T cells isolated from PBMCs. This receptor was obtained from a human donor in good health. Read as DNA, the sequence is TGTGCCAGCTCTCCCCCTAGCGGCAGAGGGAATGAGCAGTTCTTC. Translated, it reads CASSPPSGRGNEQFF. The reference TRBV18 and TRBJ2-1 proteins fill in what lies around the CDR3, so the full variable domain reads NAGVMQNPRHLVRRRGQEARLRCSPMKGHSHVYWYRQLPEEGLKFMVYLQKENIIDESGMPKERFSAEFPKEGPSILRIQQVVRGDSAAYFCASSPPSGRGNEQFFGPGTRLTVL.